This TCR beta chain originates from a study of STAT5B mutations in CD4+ large granular lymphocyte leukemia. Overall study results and limits: 8/27 top patient clones versus 2/35 control clones were TRBV06-family.

Recruitment of CD4+ T-LGLL patients was in Padova, Helsinki and Shinshu. In the case of this clone: Antigen unknown.

Germline V CDR1 and CDR2: MNHNY, SVGAGI (reference sequence). V was clipped by 4 bases and J by 4 bases; unmatched bases: 10. The CDR3 runs 15 residues. The authors' processing: The detection floor for productive clonotype frequency was 2.59 x 10-5. This table comes from immunoSEQ multiplex PCR, and its TCRdb copy is limited to in-frame clones, with some not included. The D gene and trimming were derived from the DNA, and the V and J assignments and clone size from that table. The repertoire holds over 2,000 clones, with around 86% as singletons. The source is a woman between 70 and 85 years old with CD4+ T-cell large granular lymphocyte leukemia. Specimen: PBMCs. The J gene is TRBJ2-7, the V gene TRBV6-6, with 7 bases aligning to TRBD2. The CDR3 sequence: CASSFPGRARYEQYF. In DNA form, the CDR3 reads TGTGCCAGCAGTTTCCCAGGGAGGGCCAGGTACGAGCAGTACTTC.